These 31 T cell receptor beta chains share one sample of origin, sequenced in a study of T-cell reconstitution after alpha-beta-depleted transplantation in children. The authors prepared the TCRbeta library with unique molecular identifiers. MiXCR was run by TCRdb on the PCR reads, yielding one entry per CDR3 protein. The sample has around 200,000 distinct CDR3 sequences, approximately 17% seen once. The starting material was PBMCs, mostly from graft donor cells, obtained 360 days after TCRalphabeta/CD19-depleted stem cell transplant. These TCRs come from a male patient aged 2-9 years who had a stem cell transplant for acute lymphoblastic leukemia, so the T cells may come from the graft donor.

This clonotype was found a few times. V and J are TRBV28 and TRBJ1-5, with D uncertain. CDR3 length: 13 amino acids. V was trimmed by 7 bases and J by 8 bases, leaving 15 bases between them. The germline gives CDR1 MDHEN, CDR2 SYDVKM. The CDR3 bases are TGTGCCAGCAAAAAGGATCATCCTAAGCCCCAGCATTTT. This encodes CASKKDHPKPQHF.

The chain has TRBV7-2 and TRBJ1-3; no clear D. Per germline, CDR1 SGHTA and CDR2 FQGNSA. The CDR3 runs to 14 residues. Between the trimmed V and J ends, which lost 1 base and 4 bases, there was a span of 8 bases. CDR3 nucleotides: TGTGCCAGCAGCTTAGGACCGCTCGGAAACACCATATATTTT. It encodes CASSLGPLGNTIYF.

This clonotype was counted once. V and J are TRBV7-2 and TRBJ1-5; TRBD1 aligns across 10 bases. The trim removed 7 bases at V and 6 bases at J, leaving 12 bases unmatched. The germline CDR1 and CDR2 sequences are SGHTA and FQGNSA. CDR3 length: 16 residues. The CDR3 protein is CASTPWLGQGSQPQHF. DNA for the CDR3: TGTGCCAGCACCCCTTGGTTGGGACAGGGGTCTCAGCCCCAGCATTTT.

The CDR3 coding sequence is TGTGCCAGCGGGGGTAGCCGCACAGATACGCAGTATTTT. It codes for CASGGSRTDTQYF. The chain carries TRBV7-8 and TRBJ2-3; perhaps D is TRBD1 or TRBD2 (5 bases each). The V end was cut by 8 bases, the J end by 1 base, with 10 bases between. This CDR3 spans 13 amino acids. Germline V gives CDR1 SGHVS, CDR2 FQNEAQ.

This clonotype was seen a handful of times. The J gene is TRBJ2-3, the V gene TRBV7-2, with no clear D. CDR1 is SGHTA and CDR2 is FQGNSA in the germline V gene. The V end was cut by 0 bases, the J end by 8 bases, with 12 bases between. This CDR3 is 14 amino acids long. Written as DNA, the CDR3 is TGTGCCAGCAGCTTAGCGGGTAAAGGCGGTACGCAGTATTTT. Protein product: CASSLAGKGGTQYF.

This chain connects TRBV6-5 to TRBJ2-3, with D perhaps TRBD2 (5 bases). CDR3 length equals 13 residues. The V gene's germline CDR1 is MNHEY and CDR2 SVGAGI. V lost 4 bases and J 10 bases, leaving 15 bases between the germline ends. The DNA of the CDR3 is TGTGCCAGCAGTTCCGACCGACCGGGATCGCAGTATTTT. This codes for CASSSDRPGSQYF.

This clonotype showed up just a few times. The V and J genes are TRBV7-6 and TRBJ2-1; TRBD2 matches 9 bases. Germline V CDR1 and CDR2: SGHVS, FNYEAQ. Losses at the gene ends were 5 bases for V and 3 bases for J; bases not matched to a gene: 8. This CDR3 contains 16 residues. CDR3 DNA: TGTGCCAGCAGCCCGCTGGCGGGGGGGAACTACAATGAGCAGTTCTTC. Translated, it gives CASSPLAGGNYNEQFF. The full variable domain, in which reference TRBV7-6 and TRBJ2-1 provide the parts outside the CDR3, is GAGVSQSPRYKVTKRGQDVALRCDPISGHVSLYWYRQALGQGPEFLTYFNYEAQQDKSGLPNDRFSAERPEGSISTLTIQRTEQRDSAMYRCASSPLAGGNYNEQFFGPGTRLTVL.

This clonotype was counted many times. V is TRBV28 and J is TRBJ2-2, with no clear D. CDR1 and CDR2 from the germline V gene are MDHEN and SYDVKM. This CDR3 comprises 14 residues. V was cut by 8 bases and J by 0 bases, with 10 bases left in between. CDR3 sequence (DNA): TGTGCCAGCGAATCCTCGGCGAACACCGGGGAGCTGTTTTTT. Its protein is CASESSANTGELFF.

This chain uses TRBV7-2 with TRBJ2-1; no clear D gene. Germline V gene sequence: CDR1 SGHTA, CDR2 FQGNSA. V was trimmed by 4 bases and J by 9 bases, leaving 10 bases between them. This CDR3 has 12 residues. In DNA form, the CDR3 reads TGTGCCAGCAGCTCGCAGATTGGTGAGCAGTTCTTC. It encodes CASSSQIGEQFF.

The V gene is TRBV4-3, the J gene TRBJ1-1; no clear D. Germline CDR1 reads LGHNA; CDR2 reads YSLEER. The CDR3 contains 15 residues. The germline V and J ends were trimmed by 1 base and 6 bases, with 15 bases remaining between them. The CDR3 DNA is TGCGCCAGCAGCCAAGCGCCTGCGTCGGACGCTGAAGCTTTCTTT. Protein sequence: CASSQAPASDAEAFF.

The J gene is TRBJ2-7, the V gene TRBV29-1; the D gene is possibly TRBD2 (5 bases). Trimming stripped 4 bases from V and 3 bases from J, with 10 bases between. Germline V gene data show CDR1 as SQVTM and CDR2 as ANQGSEA. The CDR3 sequence is 12 residues long. The CDR3 DNA is TGCAGCGTTGGGAGCGGTAGCTACGAGCAGTACTTC. Encoded protein: CSVGSGSYEQYF.

This chain connects TRBV6-2 or TRBV6-3 to TRBJ2-7; 10 nucleotides match TRBD1. The J segment lost 5 bases and the V segment lost 6 bases, leaving 13 bases of the junction unmatched. CDR3 length: 16 amino acids. Germline V gene sequence: CDR1 MNHEY, CDR2 SVGEGT. The CDR3 bases are TGTGCCAGCAGCCCACAATCCGGGACAGGGGCCCACGAGCAGTACTTC. The encoded protein is CASSPQSGTGAHEQYF.

V gene TRBV27 combines with J gene TRBJ2-3, with unresolved D. V dropped 7 bases and J dropped 5 bases, with 16 bases sitting between them. Germline V CDR1 and CDR2: MNHEY, SMNVEV (reference sequence). The CDR3 extends over 14 amino acids. The CDR3 nucleotides read TGTGCCAGCACCAATGTGGGGTTTAGAGATACGCAGTATTTT. Amino acids: CASTNVGFRDTQYF.

The rearrangement joins TRBV5-6 to TRBJ2-7; the D is unclear. Trimming pared 2 bases from V and 5 bases from J, leaving 5 bases between. The CDR3 spans 11 residues. Germline-derived CDR1 and CDR2 are SGHDT and YYEEEE. CDR3 DNA: TGTGCCAGCAGCTTATTGAACGAGCAGTACTTC. It specifies CASSLLNEQYF.

The table lists this clonotype with a few counts. Here the CDR3 reads CASSPSPARGHEQFF. As DNA, the CDR3 is TGTGCCAGCAGTCCCAGCCCAGCGAGAGGCCATGAGCAGTTCTTC. This chain joins TRBV12-3 or TRBV12-4 and TRBJ2-1; D ambiguous. The CDR3 has 15 residues. The V end lost 5 bases, the J end lost 8 bases, and 19 bases lay between the germline ends.

This clonotype was detected many times. The chain couples TRBV24-1 to TRBJ2-1, with 10 bases fitting TRBD2. Germline CDR1 reads KGHDR; CDR2 reads SFDVKD. V was pared by 3 bases and J by 5 bases, with 9 bases of the junction left unmatched. CDR3 length equals 17 residues. The chain's CDR3 is CATSDASGGARNNEQFF. In nucleotides, the CDR3 is TGTGCCACCAGTGATGCGAGCGGGGGGGCCCGGAACAATGAGCAGTTCTTC.

This sequence joins TRBV29-1 and TRBJ1-3, with a tentative D call TRBD1 (5 bases). The germline CDR1 and CDR2 sequences are SQVTM and ANQGSEA. The V end lost 0 bases, the J end lost 7 bases, and 7 bases lay between the germline ends. This CDR3 has 12 amino acids. The CDR3 here is CSVEDGGNTIYF. The CDR3 DNA reads as TGCAGCGTTGAAGATGGGGGGAACACCATATATTTT.

There are many counts of this clonotype. J is TRBJ2-1 and V is TRBV27; TRBD2 matches at 14 bases. Germline CDR1 is MNHEY and CDR2 is SMNVEV (reference sequence). This CDR3 region has 15 residues. V was clipped by 8 bases and J by 4 bases; unmatched bases: 4. CDR3 in amino acids: CASRGTSGGYNEQFF. The CDR3 coding sequence is TGTGCCAGCCGTGGGACTAGCGGGGGATACAATGAGCAGTTCTTC.

CDR3 residues: CSVGHPNTGELFF. The CDR3 DNA reads as TGCAGCGTGGGACATCCGAACACCGGGGAGCTGTTTTTT. The rearrangement links TRBV29-1 to TRBJ2-2, with D tentatively TRBD1 (6 bases). V lost 6 bases, J lost 0 bases, and 8 bases lay in between. The CDR3 covers 13 residues. Germline lookup yields CDR1 SQVTM and CDR2 ANQGSEA.

This clonotype has ten or more counts. The chain couples TRBV6-5 to TRBJ1-1; D ambiguous. V shed 0 bases and J shed 2 bases, with 10 bases lying between them. Germline loops: CDR1 MNHEY, CDR2 SVGAGI. The CDR3 is 15 amino acids. The CDR3 is CASSYSNTQNTEAFF. CDR3 coding DNA: TGTGCCAGCAGTTACTCGAACACCCAAAACACTGAAGCTTTCTTT.

This clonotype was found a few times. The chain links TRBV5-1 to TRBJ2-7; D is perhaps TRBD1 (6 bases). This CDR3 spans 15 amino acids. The V gene lost 2 bases and the J gene lost 6 bases, with 18 bases spanning the gap. Looked up from germline, CDR1 is SGHRS and CDR2 is YFSETQ. Written as DNA, the CDR3 is TGCGCCAGCAGCTTAAGACAGGATAATTTAGGCGAGCAGTACTTC. As protein: CASSLRQDNLGEQYF.

CDR3 DNA: TGCAGCGTGACCTGGGGCCATAAGAACACTGAAGCTTTCTTT. Translating it yields CSVTWGHKNTEAFF. The rearrangement links TRBV29-1 to TRBJ1-1; possibly TRBD1 for D (5 bases). V lost 6 bases, J lost 1 base, and 15 bases lay in between. The CDR3 has 14 amino acids. Germline loops: CDR1 SQVTM, CDR2 ANQGSEA. Filled out from reference TRBV29-1 and TRBJ1-1, the complete variable domain reads SAVISQKPSRDICQRGTSLTIQCQVDSQVTMMFWYRQQPGQSLTLIATANQGSEATYESGFVIDKFPISRPNLTFSTLTVSNMSPEDSSIYLCSVTWGHKNTEAFFGQGTRLTVV.

The CDR3 sequence: CATSKFRWNEQFF. As DNA, the CDR3 is TGTGCCACCAGCAAGTTTAGGTGGAATGAGCAGTTCTTC. The chain employs TRBV15 and TRBJ2-1, with D hard to call. Looked up from germline, CDR1 is LNHNV and CDR2 is YYDKDF (reference sequence). The CDR3 spans 13 residues. The V end lost 4 bases, the J end lost 7 bases, and 11 bases lay between the germline ends.

The CDR3 bases are TGTGCCAGCAGTTTAAGGACAGGGGCTTCCGAGCAGTACTTC. This translates into CASSLRTGASEQYF. The V and J genes are TRBV12-3 or TRBV12-4 and TRBJ2-7; 9 bases are shared with TRBD1. The length of the CDR3 is 14 residues. Trimming cost V 2 bases and J 6 bases; bases outside gene matches: 5.

This clonotype has only a few counts. V is TRBV24-1 and J is TRBJ2-5; weak D call: TRBD1 (6 bases). Trimming left V 9 bases short and J 4 bases short, with 11 bases between. The germline V gene encodes CDR1 KGHDR and CDR2 SFDVKD. This CDR3 is 12 amino acids long. The CDR3 sequence: CATGRGGETQYF. In DNA, the CDR3 is TGTGCCACCGGGAGAGGGGGAGAGACCCAGTACTTC.

This clonotype was seen a handful of times. This sequence joins TRBV5-5 and TRBJ2-1; TRBD2 aligns across 8 bases. V trimming: 4 bases; J trimming: 5 bases; junction bases outside the gene matches: 8. The germline V gene encodes CDR1 SGHKS and CDR2 YYEKEE (reference sequence). The CDR3 sequence is 15 residues long. The DNA of the CDR3 is TGTGCCAGCAGCACACCGGGACTAGAGGACAATGAGCAGTTCTTC. Its translation: CASSTPGLEDNEQFF. Full variable domain (rest looked up from reference TRBV5-5 and TRBJ2-1): DAGVTQSPTHLIKTRGQQVTLRCSPISGHKSVSWYQQVLGQGPQFIFQYYEKEERGRGNFPDRFSARQFPNYSSELNVNALLLGDSALYLCASSTPGLEDNEQFFGPGTRLTVL.

Notes on this clonotype: At one boundary the junction diverges from the germline segment, which might be a read error. The chain recombines TRBV20-1 with TRBJ2-6, with 8 bases identical to TRBD2. The CDR3 has 17 residues. Germline CDR1 reads DFQATT; CDR2 reads SNEGSKA (reference sequence). CDR3 residues: CCARGAGTSSGANVLTF. The CDR3 nucleotides are TGCTGTGCTAGAGGTGCCGGGACTAGCTCTGGGGCCAACGTCCTGACTTTC.

In this sample, this clonotype turned up many times. The chain is built from TRBV7-9 and TRBJ2-3; tentative D call: TRBD2 (5 bases). V was pared by 5 bases and J by 9 bases, with 9 bases between. This CDR3 is built from 11 residues. Germline loops: CDR1 SEHNR, CDR2 FQNEAQ (reference sequence). As DNA, the CDR3 is TGTGCCAGCAGCCCAGAGGGCACGCAGTATTTT. It translates to CASSPEGTQYF.

CDR3 residues: CASSLMDISKLFF. CDR3 DNA: TGTGCCAGCAGCCTAATGGACATATCTAAACTGTTTTTT. The J gene is TRBJ1-4, the V gene TRBV7-9, with a tentative D call TRBD1 (5 bases). The CDR3 length is 13 residues. V was trimmed by 5 bases and J by 11 bases, leaving 15 bases between them. Germline CDR1 SEHNR, CDR2 FQNEAQ (reference sequence).

The V gene is TRBV6-2 or TRBV6-3, the J gene TRBJ2-1; TRBD2 matches at 11 bases. This CDR3 has 21 amino acids. The germline V gene has CDR1 MNHEY and CDR2 SVGEGT. The J segment lost 0 bases and the V segment lost 2 bases, leaving 15 bases of the junction unmatched. This chain's CDR3 is CASSYETSGTSKQISYNEQFF. In DNA form, the CDR3 reads TGTGCCAGCAGTTACGAGACTAGCGGGACTTCAAAACAAATCTCCTACAATGAGCAGTTCTTC.

The chain joins TRBV29-1 to TRBJ1-3; 8 bases line up with TRBD1. V shed 5 bases, J shed 3 bases, and the junction held 12 bases outside the gene matches. This CDR3 contains 16 residues. Germline values: CDR1 SQVTM, CDR2 ANQGSEA. CDR3 loop: CSVMKRQGAGGNTIYF. The CDR3, as DNA: TGCAGCGTTATGAAGCGGCAGGGGGCGGGTGGAAACACCATATATTTT.